This TCR beta chain was documented in a study of cytomegalovirus exposure and HLA in healthy donors. Study results and caveats: A link between a missense DCLRE1C variant and TCR beta V- and J-gene trimming emerged from a later analysis. Later findings reportedly placed an Asian-associated ancestry cluster below the approximately 670-donor mean for N-insertions.

In regard to this clone: Its antigen is not known.

Donors consisted of healthy bone marrow donors. Unrecorded immune exposures were likely, despite nominal health at sampling. 60 Vbeta and 13 Jbeta primers were used in PCR. The method was immunoSEQ multiplex PCR; TCRdb's version includes in-frame clones alone and lacks a portion of them. The sample has about 160,000 clones, about four fifths seen once; the top ten hold roughly 2.3%. V shed 2 bases, J shed 11 bases, and the junction held 8 bases outside the gene matches. Germline-derived CDR1 and CDR2 are SGHNT and YYREEE (reference sequence). The CDR3 has 15 residues. This chain joins TRBV5-4 and TRBJ2-3; TRBD2 agrees at 13 bases. The clonotype comes from a male donor in good health and CMV-seronegative. Input material: PBMCs. The CDR3 DNA sequence: TGTGCCAGCAGCTTCGGACTAGCGGGGGACCTAGGGCAGTATTTT. Translating it yields CASSFGLAGDLGQYF.